This entry lists 17 T cell receptor beta chains sequenced from one sample in a study of T cell responses to AZD1222 COVID-19 vaccine. This table comes from immunoSEQ multiplex PCR, and its TCRdb copy is limited to in-frame clones, with some not included. Of fewer than 110,000 clones listed, about 90% were seen once; the top ten hold about 5%. This sample comprised peripheral blood, obtained on day 0 of AZD1222 vaccination. These receptors originate from an adult in good health.

J is TRBJ1-2 and V is TRBV5-4; 10 bases map to TRBD1. This CDR3 region has 15 residues. Germline V CDR1 and CDR2: SGHNT, YYREEE (reference sequence). J gave up 5 bases and V 5 bases, and 9 bases lay outside the gene matches. The CDR3 spells CASSDRDRGVYGYTF. CDR3 nucleotide sequence: TGTGCCAGCAGTGACAGGGACAGGGGTGTTTATGGCTACACCTTC.

CDR3 protein: CASSQDWPSNQPQHF. The CDR3 coding sequence is TGCGCCAGCAGCCAAGACTGGCCCTCCAATCAGCCCCAGCATTTT. The chain combines TRBV4-3 with TRBJ1-5, with D uncertain. This CDR3 is 15 amino acids long. V dropped 0 bases and J dropped 3 bases, with 9 bases sitting between them. Germline loops: CDR1 LGHNA, CDR2 YSLEER.

Within the sample, this clone is medium-sized. V and J are TRBV6-5 and TRBJ2-4; 8 positions match TRBD1. V dropped 5 bases and J dropped 8; count of bases not matched to a gene: 11. The CDR3 is made up of 15 amino acids. Germline V lookup: CDR1 MNHEY, CDR2 SVGAGI. CDR3 residues: CASSQGAGTPDIQYF. CDR3 coding DNA: TGTGCCAGCAGTCAGGGGGCTGGGACTCCGGACATTCAGTACTTC.

The gene calls are TRBV4-2 and TRBJ2-6; TRBD2 might be the D (5 bases). Looked up from germline, CDR1 is LGHNA and CDR2 is YNFKEQ. Trimming stripped 4 bases from V and 0 bases from J, with 13 bases between. The CDR3 runs 17 residues. The CDR3 coding sequence is TGTGCCAGCAGCCGTGAGGACTCCTCCTCTGGGGCCAACGTCCTGACTTTC. Translated, it gives CASSREDSSSGANVLTF.

V usage is TRBV7-2 and J usage is TRBJ1-2; 8 bases are a match to TRBD1. The junction had 2 bases not matched to a gene; V was cut back by 1 base and J by 4 bases. Germline V gene lookup returns CDR1 SGHTA and CDR2 FQGNSA. The CDR3 is 14 amino acids. The DNA for the CDR3 is TGTGCCAGCAGCTTAGTGGGACAGGTCTATGGCTACACCTTC. It yields the protein CASSLVGQVYGYTF.

This clone has just one count. The V and J genes are TRBV19 and TRBJ1-5; D is unclear. CDR1 and CDR2 from the germline V gene are LNHDA and SQIVND (reference sequence). The CDR3 loop spans 16 amino acids. Deletions cut 3 bases from V and 0 bases from J, with 12 bases between. The CDR3 is CASSMRERGSNQPQHF. CDR3 bases: TGTGCCAGTAGTATGCGCGAACGGGGTAGCAATCAGCCCCAGCATTTT.

The CDR3: CASSFLDSHTGELFF. In DNA, the CDR3 is TGTGCCAGCAGCTTCTTGGACAGTCACACCGGGGAGCTGTTTTTT. The chain employs TRBV9 and TRBJ2-2; perhaps TRBD1 as D (6 bases). This CDR3 comprises 15 residues. V was clipped by 4 bases and J by 3 bases, with 13 bases between them. From germline, CDR1 is SGDLS and CDR2 YYNGEE. Full variable domain (missing parts from reference TRBV9 and TRBJ2-2): DSGVTQTPKHLITATGQRVTLRCSPRSGDLSVYWYQQSLDQGLQFLIQYYNGEERAKGNILERFSAQQFPDLHSELNLSSLELGDSALYFCASSFLDSHTGELFFGEGSRLTVL.

As for this clone: Additional DNA sequences in this sample encode the identical CDR3. The rearrangement joins TRBV7-9 to TRBJ2-7; tentatively, D is TRBD1 (5 bases). V lost 1 base and J 6 bases, leaving 7 bases between the germline ends. CDR1 and CDR2 from the germline V gene are SEHNR and FQNEAQ (reference sequence). The CDR3 covers 12 residues. CDR3 bases: TGTGCCAGCAGCTTAGGTAGGGGCGAGCAGTACTTC. It encodes CASSLGRGEQYF.

The CDR3 sequence is CASSLEAFTEAFF. The DNA of the CDR3 is TGTGCCAGCAGCCTGGAGGCGTTCACTGAAGCTTTCTTT. This rearrangement joins TRBV7-2 to TRBJ1-1; no reliable D call. Germline lookup yields CDR1 SGHTA and CDR2 FQGNSA. V lost 5 bases, J lost 4 bases, and 11 bases lay in between. This CDR3 contains 13 residues.

About this clone: The identical CDR3 is also encoded by other nucleotide sequences in the sample. The rearrangement joins TRBV18 to TRBJ2-5, with no clear D. This CDR3 is built from 13 residues. Germline V gene lookup returns CDR1 KGHSH and CDR2 LQKENI. V gave up 6 bases and J gave up 2 bases, with 10 bases separating them. The CDR3 reads CASSPGSQETQYF. CDR3 bases: TGTGCCAGCTCCCCCGGAAGTCAAGAGACCCAGTACTTC.

The chain is built from TRBV7-2 and TRBJ1-4; TRBD1 agrees at 7 bases. The germline gives CDR1 SGHTA, CDR2 FQGNSA. CDR3 size: 16 residues. With 6 bases clipped from V and 0 bases from J, the junction kept 7 bases outside the gene matches. The CDR3 sequence is CASSSGGSATNEKLFF. Here the CDR3 DNA reads TGTGCCAGCAGTTCAGGGGGGTCCGCAACTAATGAAAAACTGTTTTTT.

Details on this clone: Other nucleotide sequences from this sample produce the same CDR3. This chain links TRBV9 with TRBJ1-1, with D possibly TRBD1 on 5 matching bases. Germline V gene sequence: CDR1 SGDLS, CDR2 YYNGEE. This CDR3 has 13 amino acids. Trimming stripped 0 bases from V and 5 bases from J, with 8 bases between. The CDR3 is CASSVGGATEAFF. The CDR3 bases are TGTGCCAGCAGCGTAGGAGGGGCGACTGAAGCTTTCTTT. Filled out from reference TRBV9 and TRBJ1-1, the complete variable domain reads DSGVTQTPKHLITATGQRVTLRCSPRSGDLSVYWYQQSLDQGLQFLIQYYNGEERAKGNILERFSAQQFPDLHSELNLSSLELGDSALYFCASSVGGATEAFFGQGTRLTVV.

Only one count was recorded for this clone. V gene TRBV5-4 combines with J gene TRBJ2-7; D unresolved. Germline lookup yields CDR1 SGHNT and CDR2 YYREEE (reference sequence). The CDR3 sequence is 14 residues long. The V and J ends lost 0 bases and 3 bases respectively, with 10 bases between them. CDR3 DNA: TGTGCCAGCAGCTTGGCCGTGGCAGACTACGAGCAGTACTTC. It encodes CASSLAVADYEQYF.

V and J are TRBV18 and TRBJ2-1, with TRBD2 identical over 8 bases. Germline lookup yields CDR1 KGHSH and CDR2 LQKENI. This CDR3 is 15 amino acids long. With V trimmed by 6 bases and J by 5 bases, 9 bases remained unmatched. CDR3 sequence reads: CASSSPGGENNEQFF. The CDR3 bases are TGTGCCAGCTCGTCCCCGGGGGGGGAAAACAATGAGCAGTTCTTC.

The chain couples TRBV11-3 to TRBJ1-1; D is possibly TRBD1 (6 bases). This CDR3 contains 13 residues. Trimming took off 3 bases at V and 4 bases at J, with 9 bases between the two ends. Germline V gene data show CDR1 as SGHNT and CDR2 as YENEEA. The CDR3 loop reads CASSFRGGTEAFF. For the CDR3, the DNA is TGTGCCAGCAGCTTCAGGGGTGGCACTGAAGCTTTCTTT.

J is TRBJ1-6 and V is TRBV7-9, with 12 bases identical to TRBD1. J was trimmed by 9 bases and V by 5 bases; bases with no gene match: 11. The CDR3 loop spans 17 amino acids. Germline lookup yields CDR1 SEHNR and CDR2 FQNEAQ (reference sequence). The CDR3: CASSLSGTGGGGSPLHF. The CDR3 region has the DNA TGTGCCAGCAGCCTTTCCGGGACAGGGGGCGGCGGTTCACCCCTCCACTTT.

The sample holds a few counts of this clone. V usage is TRBV10-3 and J usage is TRBJ2-1; D gene unclear. Germline lookup yields CDR1 ENHRY and CDR2 SYGVKD. The CDR3 loop spans 13 amino acids. V lost 3 bases and J lost 9, with 12 bases in between. The CDR3 DNA follows: TGTGCCATCAGTGAATCGCTTAGGGTTGAGCAGTTCTTC. It specifies CAISESLRVEQFF.